This TCR beta chain originates from a study of graft-versus-host responses after intestinal transplantation. Study context: All of the recipients had induction that used anti-thymocyte globulin, then tacrolimus and steroids for around three years.

The CDR3 length is 13 residues. J gave up 6 bases and V 0 bases, and 1 base lay outside the gene matches. From germline, CDR1 is SGDLS and CDR2 YYNGEE. Some clones are missing from TCRdb's copy, which holds only in-frame ones; the method was immunoSEQ multiplex PCR. Altogether over 70,000 clones are present, almost 90% being singletons, with the ten largest covering less than 5%. Notes on this clone: Its cognate antigen is unknown.

Whole-study results and caveats: Investigators detected GvH clones in recipient marrow, with some emerging earlier in ileum or blood. Patients who carried graft-donor T cell macrochimerism also had high graft-versus-host to host-versus-graft clonal ratios in their allografts. HvG clone declines early post-transplant were associated with peak circulating GvH levels.

The starting material was unstimulated CD8+ T cells sorted from spleen or lymph node cells, obtained before transplant. This sequence originates from a human donor who was the organ donor for an intestinal transplant. This chain joins TRBV9 and TRBJ1-1; the match to TRBD1 covers 8 bases. CDR3 sequence: CASSVATGAEAFF. The DNA for the CDR3 is TGTGCCAGCAGCGTAGCGACAGGGGCTGAAGCTTTCTTT.